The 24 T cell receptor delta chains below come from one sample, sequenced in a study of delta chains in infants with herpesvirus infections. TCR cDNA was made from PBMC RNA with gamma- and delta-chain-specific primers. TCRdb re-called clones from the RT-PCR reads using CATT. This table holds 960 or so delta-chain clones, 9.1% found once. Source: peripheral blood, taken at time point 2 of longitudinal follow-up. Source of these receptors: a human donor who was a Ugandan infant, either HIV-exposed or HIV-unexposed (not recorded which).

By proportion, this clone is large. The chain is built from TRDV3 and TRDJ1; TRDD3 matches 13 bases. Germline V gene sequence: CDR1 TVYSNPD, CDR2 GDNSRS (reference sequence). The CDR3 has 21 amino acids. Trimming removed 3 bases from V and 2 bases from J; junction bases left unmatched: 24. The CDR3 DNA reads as TGTGCCTTCCTGATTTTTTCCTTCCTTACTGGGGGATACGTGGGAACCGATAAACTCATCTTT. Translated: CAFLIFSFLTGGYVGTDKLIF.

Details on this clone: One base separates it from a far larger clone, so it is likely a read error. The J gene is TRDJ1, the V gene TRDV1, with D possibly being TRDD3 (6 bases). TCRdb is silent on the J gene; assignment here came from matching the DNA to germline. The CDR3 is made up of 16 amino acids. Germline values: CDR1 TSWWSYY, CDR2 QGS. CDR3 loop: CALGPSLLGISEKLIF. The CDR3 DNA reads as TGTGCTCTTGGGCCTAGCCTGCTGGGGATCTCCGAAAAACTCATCTTT.

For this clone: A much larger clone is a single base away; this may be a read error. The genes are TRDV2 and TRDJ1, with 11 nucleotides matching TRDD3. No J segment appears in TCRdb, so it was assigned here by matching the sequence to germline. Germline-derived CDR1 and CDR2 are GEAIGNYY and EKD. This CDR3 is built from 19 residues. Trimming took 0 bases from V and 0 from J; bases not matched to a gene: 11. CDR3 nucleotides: TGTGCCTGTGACACCGTTGGTGGGGGATACGCCCAGTACACCGATAAACTCATCTTT. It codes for CACDTVGGGYAQYTDKLIF.

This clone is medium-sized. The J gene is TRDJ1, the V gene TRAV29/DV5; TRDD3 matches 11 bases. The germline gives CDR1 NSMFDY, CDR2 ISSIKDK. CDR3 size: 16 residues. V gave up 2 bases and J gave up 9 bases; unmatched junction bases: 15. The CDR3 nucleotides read TGTGCAGCAAGTCTCCGGGAGGCGCTGGGGGATACCCAACTCATCTTT. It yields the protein CAASLREALGDTQLIF. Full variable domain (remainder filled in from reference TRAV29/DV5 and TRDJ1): DQQVKQNSPSLSVQEGRISILNCDYTNSMFDYFLWYKKYPAEGPTFLISISSIKDKNEDGRFTVFLNKSAKHLSLHIVPSQPGDSAVYFCAASLREALGDTQLIFGKGTRVTVEP.

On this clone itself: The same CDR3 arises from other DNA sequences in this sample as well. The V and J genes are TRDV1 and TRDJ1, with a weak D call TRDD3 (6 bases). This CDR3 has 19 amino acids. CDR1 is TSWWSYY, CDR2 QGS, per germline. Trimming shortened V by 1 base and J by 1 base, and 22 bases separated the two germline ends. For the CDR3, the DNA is TGTGCTCTTGGGGAACGACCCCTACTCTTAGGGGGACCCACCGATAAACTCATCTTT. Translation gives CALGERPLLLGGPTDKLIF.

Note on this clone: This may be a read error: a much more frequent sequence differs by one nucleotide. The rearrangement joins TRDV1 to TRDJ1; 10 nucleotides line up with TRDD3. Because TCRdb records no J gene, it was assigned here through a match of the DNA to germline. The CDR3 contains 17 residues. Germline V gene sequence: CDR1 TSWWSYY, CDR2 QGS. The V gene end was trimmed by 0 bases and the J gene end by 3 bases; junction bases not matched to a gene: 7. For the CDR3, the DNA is TGTGCTCTTGGGGAACTCCCCTGGGGGATATGCTCCGATAAACTCATCTTT. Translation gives CALGELPWGICSDKLIF.

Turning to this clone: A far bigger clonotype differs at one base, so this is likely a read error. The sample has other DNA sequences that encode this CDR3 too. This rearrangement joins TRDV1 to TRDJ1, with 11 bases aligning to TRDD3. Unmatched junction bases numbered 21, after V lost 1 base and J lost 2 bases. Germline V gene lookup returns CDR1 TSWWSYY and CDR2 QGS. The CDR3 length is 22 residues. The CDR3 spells CALGEPRPSYPWGILGTDKLIF. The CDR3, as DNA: TGTGCTCTTGGGGAACCCCGGCCTTCATACCCCTGGGGGATACTTGGTACCGATAAACTCATCTTT.

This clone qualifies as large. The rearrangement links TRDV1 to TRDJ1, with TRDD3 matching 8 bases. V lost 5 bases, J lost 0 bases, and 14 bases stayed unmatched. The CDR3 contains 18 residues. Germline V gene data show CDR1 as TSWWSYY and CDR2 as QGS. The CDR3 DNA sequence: TGTGCTCTTGGGCTACGGGGTCGGGATACGAGGTACACCGATAAACTCATCTTT. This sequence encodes CALGLRGRDTRYTDKLIF.

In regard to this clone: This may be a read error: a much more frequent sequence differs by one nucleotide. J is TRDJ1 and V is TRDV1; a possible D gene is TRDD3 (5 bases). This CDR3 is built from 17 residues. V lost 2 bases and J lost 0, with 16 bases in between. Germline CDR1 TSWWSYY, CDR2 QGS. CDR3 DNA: TGTGCTCTTGGGGAAAGGTGGGTACTGGTTTACACCGATAAACTCATCTTT. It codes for CALGERWVLVYTDKLIF.

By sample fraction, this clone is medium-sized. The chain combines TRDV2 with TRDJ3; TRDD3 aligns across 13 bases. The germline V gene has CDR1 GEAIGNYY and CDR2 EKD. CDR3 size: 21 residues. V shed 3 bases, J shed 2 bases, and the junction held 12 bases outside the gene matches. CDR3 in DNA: TGTGCCTGTGACGCGTACTGGGGGATACGCGAGATGCCCTGGGACACCCGACAGATGTTTTTC. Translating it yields CACDAYWGIREMPWDTRQMFF.

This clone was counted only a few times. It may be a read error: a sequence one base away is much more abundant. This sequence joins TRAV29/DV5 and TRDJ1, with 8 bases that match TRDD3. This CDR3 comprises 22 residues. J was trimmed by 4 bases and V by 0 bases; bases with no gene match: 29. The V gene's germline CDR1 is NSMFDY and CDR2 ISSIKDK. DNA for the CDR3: TGTGCAGCAAGCGCAACTCCCCCTACGAATTTACTGGGGGTCAAGTACATCGATAAACTCATCTTT. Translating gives CAASATPPTNLLGVKYIDKLIF.

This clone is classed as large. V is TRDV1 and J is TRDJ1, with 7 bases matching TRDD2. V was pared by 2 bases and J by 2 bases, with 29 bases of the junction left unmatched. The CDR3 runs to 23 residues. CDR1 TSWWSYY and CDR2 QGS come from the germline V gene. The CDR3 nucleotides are TGTGCTCTTGGGGAATTTTCTCGCCCCCCACCCTTCCTCGACCGGGGAGAAACCGATAAACTCATCTTT. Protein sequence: CALGEFSRPPPFLDRGETDKLIF.

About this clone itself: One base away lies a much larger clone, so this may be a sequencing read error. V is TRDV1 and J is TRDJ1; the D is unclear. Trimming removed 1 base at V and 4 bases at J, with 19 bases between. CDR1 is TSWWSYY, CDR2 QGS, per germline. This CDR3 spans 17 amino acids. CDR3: CALGEPGRPRGNDKLIF. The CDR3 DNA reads TGTGCTCTTGGGGAACCAGGGAGACCCCGGGGCAACGATAAACTCATCTTT.

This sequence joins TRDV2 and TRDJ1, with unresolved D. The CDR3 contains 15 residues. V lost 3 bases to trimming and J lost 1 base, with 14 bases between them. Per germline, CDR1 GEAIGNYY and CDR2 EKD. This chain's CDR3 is CACDPTEVPTDKLIF. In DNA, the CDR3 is TGTGCCTGTGACCCAACCGAGGTACCCACCGATAAACTCATCTTT.

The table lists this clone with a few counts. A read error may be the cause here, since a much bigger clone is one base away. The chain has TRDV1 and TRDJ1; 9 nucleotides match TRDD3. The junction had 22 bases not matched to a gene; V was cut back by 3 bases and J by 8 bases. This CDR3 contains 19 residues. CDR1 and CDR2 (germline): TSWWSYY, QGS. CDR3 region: CALGDREAYAWGISDKLIF. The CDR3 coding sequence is TGTGCTCTTGGGGACAGGGAAGCCTACGCCTGGGGGATTAGTGACAAACTCATCTTT.

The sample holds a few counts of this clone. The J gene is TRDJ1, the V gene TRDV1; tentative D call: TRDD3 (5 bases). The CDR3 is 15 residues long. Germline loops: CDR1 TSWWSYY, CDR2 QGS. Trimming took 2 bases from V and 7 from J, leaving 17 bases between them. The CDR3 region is CALGELHRGGVKLIF. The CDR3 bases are TGTGCTCTTGGGGAATTACACCGGGGTGGGGTTAAACTCATCTTT.

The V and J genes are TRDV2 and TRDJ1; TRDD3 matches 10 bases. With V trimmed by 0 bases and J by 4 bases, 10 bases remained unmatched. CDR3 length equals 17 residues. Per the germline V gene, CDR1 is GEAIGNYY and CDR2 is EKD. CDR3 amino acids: CACDTVGGGYENDKLIF. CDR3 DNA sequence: TGTGCCTGTGACACCGTCGGCGGGGGATACGAAAACGATAAACTCATCTTT.

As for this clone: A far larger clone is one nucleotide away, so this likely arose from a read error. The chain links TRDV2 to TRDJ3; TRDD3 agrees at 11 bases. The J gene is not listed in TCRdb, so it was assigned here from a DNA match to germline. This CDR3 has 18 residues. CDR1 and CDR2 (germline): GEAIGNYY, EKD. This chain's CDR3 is CASDTVLGDTWDTRQMFF. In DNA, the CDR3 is TGTGCCAGTGACACCGTACTGGGGGATACCTGGGACACCCGACAGATGTTTTTC.

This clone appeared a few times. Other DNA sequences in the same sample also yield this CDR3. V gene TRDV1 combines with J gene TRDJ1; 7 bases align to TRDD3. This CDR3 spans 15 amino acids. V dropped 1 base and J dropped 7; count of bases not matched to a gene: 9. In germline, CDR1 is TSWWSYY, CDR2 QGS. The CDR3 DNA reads TGTGCTCTTGGGGAACGGGCGGAGGATACGTGTAAACTCATCTTT. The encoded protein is CALGERAEDTCKLIF.

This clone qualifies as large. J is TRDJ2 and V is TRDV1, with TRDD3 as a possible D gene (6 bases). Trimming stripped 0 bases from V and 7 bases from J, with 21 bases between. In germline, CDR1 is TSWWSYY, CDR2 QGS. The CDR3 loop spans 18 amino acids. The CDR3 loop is CALGELGRLGGYIAQLFF. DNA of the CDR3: TGTGCTCTTGGGGAACTTGGGCGACTGGGTGGATACATAGCACAACTCTTCTTT.

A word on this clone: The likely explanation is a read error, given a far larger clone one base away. CDR3 sequence (DNA): TGTGCCTGTGACGATTGGGTCCCTGTTGGGATACTGGGGGACAGGACCCCCTGGGACACCCGACAGATGTTTTTC. This encodes CACDDWVPVGILGDRTPWDTRQMFF. The chain recombines TRDV2 with TRDJ3; 9 nucleotides line up with TRDD3. No J gene was available from TCRdb, and it was assigned here by a germline match of the DNA. The CDR3 runs to 25 residues. The germline V gene encodes CDR1 GEAIGNYY and CDR2 EKD. V trimming: 3 bases; J trimming: 2 bases; junction bases outside the gene matches: 28.

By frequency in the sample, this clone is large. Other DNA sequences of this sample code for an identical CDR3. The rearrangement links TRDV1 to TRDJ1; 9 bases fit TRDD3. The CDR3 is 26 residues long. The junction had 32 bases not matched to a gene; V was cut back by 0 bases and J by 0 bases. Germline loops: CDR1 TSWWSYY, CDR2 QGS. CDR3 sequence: CALGELNGFWVPSFFVWGIHTDKLIF. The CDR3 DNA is TGTGCTCTTGGGGAACTTAATGGGTTTTGGGTTCCTTCCTTCTTCGTCTGGGGGATTCACACCGATAAACTCATCTTT.

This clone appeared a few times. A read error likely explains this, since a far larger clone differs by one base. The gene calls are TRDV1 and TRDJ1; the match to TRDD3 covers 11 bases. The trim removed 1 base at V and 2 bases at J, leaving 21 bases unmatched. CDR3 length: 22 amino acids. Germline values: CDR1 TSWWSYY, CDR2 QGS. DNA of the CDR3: TGTGCTCTTGGGGAACCCCGGCCTCCCTACCCCTGGGGGATACTTGGTACCGATAAACTCATCTTT. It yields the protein CALGEPRPPYPWGILGTDKLIF.

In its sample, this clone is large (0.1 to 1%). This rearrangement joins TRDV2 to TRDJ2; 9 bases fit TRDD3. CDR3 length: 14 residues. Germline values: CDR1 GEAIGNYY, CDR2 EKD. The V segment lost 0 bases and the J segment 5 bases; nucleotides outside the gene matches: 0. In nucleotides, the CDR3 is TGTGCCTGTGACACCCTGGGGGATACAGCACAACTCTTCTTT. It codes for CACDTLGDTAQLFF.